This T cell receptor (beta chain) was profiled in a study of shared clonotypes between healthy human individuals. Trimming left V 3 bases short and J 6 bases short, with 5 bases between. This CDR3 is 11 amino acids long. Germline CDR1 reads MDHEN; CDR2 reads SYDVKM. Here immunoSEQ multiplex PCR was the method, and the copy in TCRdb shows in-frame clones only, minus some. The table shows 450,000 to 500,000 clones, with about 78% occurring only once. Sequencing was performed on PBMCs. The receptor's source is a woman in her 40s in good health. Some clones in this sample may be carry-over from other donors' samples. V usage is TRBV28 and J usage is TRBJ1-1; D uncertain. CDR3 sequence reads: CASSFPPEAFF. The CDR3 DNA is TGTGCCAGCAGTTTCCCCCCTGAAGCTTTCTTT.